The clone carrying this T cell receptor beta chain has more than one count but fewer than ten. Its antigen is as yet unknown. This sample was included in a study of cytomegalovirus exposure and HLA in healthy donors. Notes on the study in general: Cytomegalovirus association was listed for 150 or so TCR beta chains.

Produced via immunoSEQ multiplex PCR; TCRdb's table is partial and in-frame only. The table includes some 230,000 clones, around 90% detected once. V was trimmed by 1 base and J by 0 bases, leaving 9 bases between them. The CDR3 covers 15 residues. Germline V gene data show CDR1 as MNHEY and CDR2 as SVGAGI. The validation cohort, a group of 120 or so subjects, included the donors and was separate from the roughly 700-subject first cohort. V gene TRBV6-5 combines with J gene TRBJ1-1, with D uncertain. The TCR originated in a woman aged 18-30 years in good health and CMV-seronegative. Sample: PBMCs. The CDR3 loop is CASSYWPAVNTEAFF. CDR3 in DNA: TGTGCCAGCAGTTACTGGCCAGCGGTGAACACTGAAGCTTTCTTT.